These T cell receptor beta chains were read from a single sample in a study of T cells in Graves' hyperthyroidism and ophthalmopathy. A single record per CDR3 protein comes from TCRdb applying MiXCR to the multiplex PCR reads. This sample has fewer than 350,000 distinct CDR3 sequences, with 20% to 25% found just once. Source material: blood. The receptors originated from a woman aged 45-60 years with Graves' hyperthyroidism. Each CDR3 is given with its conserved first and last residue. The size field is filled for only some rows; it gives once, few, many or a size class.

>many|TRBV6-2/TRBV6-3
CASSYTRTSNEQFF
>.|TRBV4-2
CASSQDVTGTGPWEQYF
>.|TRBV7-3
CASSLSPAYNEQFF
>many|TRBV12-3/TRBV12-4
CASGGLAEGGEQFF
>.|TRBV20-1
CSARKRGGDTRNQPQHF
>many|TRBV10-3
CAISDRTGNTEAFF
>.|TRBV15
CATSHGTGSYNEQFF
>many|TRBV12-3/TRBV12-4
CASSFVDGHPNTEAFF
>many|TRBV12-3/TRBV12-4
CASSTTSGAITDTQYF
>many|TRBV7-8
CASSAGFSGSGAYEQYF
>many|TRBV30
CAWSHSLNTEAFF
>many|TRBV9
CASSARDISGELFF
>.|TRBV12-3/TRBV12-4
CASSYVQPEQYF
>many|TRBV12-3/TRBV12-4
CASSPTVANQPQHF
>many|TRBV28
CAKTGKISVQYF
>.|TRBV4-1
CASSSTGQSVTNEKLFF
>.|TRBV2
CASSLPDRANYGYTF
>.|TRBV28
CASSSVGSTNEKLFF
>many|TRBV18
CASSPSRAGGYTF
>many|TRBV6-1
CASSEGSRSTYEQYF
>many|TRBV2
CASSDSNQPQHF
>many|TRBV27
CASSIAGGLAYEQYF
>.|TRBV19
CASSWQGTKNIQYF
>few|TRBV7-9
CASSLSLVGYTF
>.|TRBV29-1
CSVAGPYTGELFF
>many|TRBV12-3/TRBV12-4
CASSLTSRGLAGNEQFF
>.|TRBV10-3
CAISADRGRVPNSPLHF
>many|TRBV20-1
CSARRWGMKETQYF
>many|TRBV12-3/TRBV12-4
CASAREDTQYF
>many|TRBV3-1
CASSQEATQYF
>many|TRBV11-2
CASSRLAGTMGANVLTF
>few|TRBV5-1
CASSFVSSGHTEAFF
>many|TRBV20-1
CSAAGDRGLTDTQYF
>once|TRBV7-2
CASSFPHLRNTEAFF
>.|TRBV20-1
CSAPVLAGAYNEQFF
>.|TRBV20-1
CSARVGSGGANTGELFF
>.|TRBV14
CASSPSTGDGYTF
>many|TRBV20-1
CSARDGTTLNGELFF
>many|TRBV5-8
CASSLMGTSGWNNEQFF
>.|TRBV9
CASSVGERGSSYEQYF
>few|TRBV3-1
CASSQELYRGGPGYTF
>many|TRBV20-1
CSARTRGNTGELFF
>many|TRBV5-1
CASSYTDRAEGEAFF
>many|TRBV3-1
CASSPQGSVYTF
>many|TRBV12-3/TRBV12-4
CASTSYKNTGELFF
>.|TRBV5-1
CASSPQTDATGELFF
>many|TRBV9
CASSAPPGQLNTEAFF
>few|TRBV19
CASRDGTQPQHF
>few|TRBV9
CASSVSGGTSTDTQYF
>.|TRBV12-3/TRBV12-4
CASSLRELSTDTQYF
>many|TRBV20-1
CSASLLDRTNQPQHF
>many|TRBV4-1
CASSHYWTGSSYEQYF
>few|TRBV18
CASSPATNQRVYNEQFF
>.|TRBV10-3
CATRGNTEASF
>many|TRBV7-3
CASSFRAGGPRSGEQFF
>many|TRBV28
CASSNRGMNTEAFF
>few|TRBV9
CASSVTGDYSGNTIYF